These 13 T cell receptor beta chains originate from one sample sequenced in a study of blood T cell repertoires in COVID-19. Only in-frame clones appear in the TCRdb table, and some are missing; sequencing was by immunoSEQ multiplex PCR. The sample contains about 140,000 clones, less than 90% of which appear only once. The sample was peripheral blood. The source is a human donor with COVID-19, enrolled during active disease. The donor label of this sample is uncertain.

The chain is built from TRBV15 and TRBJ2-5; 10 bases fit TRBD1. The ends lost 4 bases at V and 6 bases at J; junction bases unmatched: 5. This CDR3 spans 14 amino acids. Germline V gene sequence: CDR1 LNHNV, CDR2 YYDKDF (reference sequence). The CDR3 is CATSTTGGPQTQYF. The CDR3 nucleotides read TGTGCCACCAGCACGACAGGGGGCCCCCAGACCCAGTACTTC. The full variable domain, its missing parts supplied by reference TRBV15 and TRBJ2-5, is DAMVIQNPRYQVTQFGKPVTLSCSQTLNHNVMYWYQQKSSQAPKLLFHYYDKDFNNEADTPDNFQSRRPNTSFCFLDIRSPGLGDTAMYLCATSTTGGPQTQYFGPGTRLLVL.

The V call is TRBV5-1, the J call TRBJ2-3; D gene unclear. CDR1 and CDR2 from the germline V gene are SGHRS and YFSETQ. The length of the CDR3 is 13 residues. V lost 0 bases and J 5 bases, leaving 7 bases between the germline ends. As DNA, the CDR3 is TGCGCCAGCAGCTTGGCATACGGAGATACGCAGTATTTT. It codes for CASSLAYGDTQYF.

V usage is TRBV5-1 and J usage is TRBJ2-3, with D possibly matching TRBD2 (6 bases). The ends were cut back, 0 bases at V and 7 bases at J, with 12 bases in the middle. Germline CDR1 reads SGHRS; CDR2 reads YFSETQ. There are 14 residues in the CDR3. CDR3 nucleotides: TGCGCCAGCAGCTTGGCGGCGGGGCTGCATACGCAGTATTTT. Translated: CASSLAAGLHTQYF.

The chain joins TRBV6-5 to TRBJ2-7; TRBD1 matches at 9 bases. The CDR3 totals 14 residues. Germline values: CDR1 MNHEY, CDR2 SVGAGI. V was clipped by 5 bases and J by 5 bases; unmatched bases: 7. The CDR3 here is CASSPGTGSHEQYF. DNA of the CDR3: TGTGCCAGCAGTCCCGGGACAGGGTCGCACGAGCAGTACTTC.

This clone has a single count. The chain uses TRBV29-1 and TRBJ2-5, with 9 bases fitting TRBD1. This CDR3 is built from 13 residues. Per germline, CDR1 SQVTM and CDR2 ANQGSEA. Losses at the gene ends were 6 bases for V and 1 base for J; bases not matched to a gene: 3. The CDR3 DNA reads TGCAGCGTCCTGACAGGGGGCCAAGAGACCCAGTACTTC. Protein: CSVLTGGQETQYF.

The chain recombines TRBV27 with TRBJ2-7, with 8 bases matching TRBD1. Germline CDR1 MNHEY, CDR2 SMNVEV (reference sequence). The V segment lost 4 bases and the J segment 5 bases; nucleotides outside the gene matches: 7. The CDR3 runs to 14 residues. CDR3 protein: CASSYRTDRDEQYF. In nucleotides, the CDR3 is TGTGCCAGCAGTTACCGCACGGACAGGGACGAGCAGTACTTC.

This clone occurred once. The V gene is TRBV18, the J gene TRBJ2-2; D possibly corresponds to TRBD1 (5 bases). Per germline, CDR1 KGHSH and CDR2 LQKENI. The V end was cut by 1 base, the J end by 5 bases, with 8 bases between. CDR3 size: 14 residues. CDR3 DNA: TGTGCCAGCTCACCACAGGGGCGAACCGGGGAGCTGTTTTTT. Translated: CASSPQGRTGELFF.

Comment on this clone: The junction departs from germline at one end; a sequencing error may be responsible. The CDR3 sequence: CASSSPMEIQYF. The CDR3 bases are TGTGCCAGCAGCTCACCCATGGAGATCCAGTACTTC. The V gene is TRBV5-4, the J gene TRBJ2-5; D not certain. This CDR3 is 12 amino acids long. Germline V gene data show CDR1 as SGHNT and CDR2 as YYREEE (reference sequence). The variable domain in full, completed from reference TRBV5-4 and TRBJ2-5, reads ETGVTQSPTHLIKTRGQQVTLRCSSQSGHNTVSWYQQALGQGPQFIFQYYREEENGRGNFPPRFSGLQFPNYSSELNVNALELDDSALYLCASSSPMEIQYFGPGTRLLVL.

The chain carries TRBV5-6 and TRBJ2-7; D gene uncertain. Germline CDR1 SGHDT, CDR2 YYEEEE. V lost 3 bases to trimming and J lost 0 bases, with 19 bases between them. The CDR3 is 17 amino acids. The CDR3 loop is CASSSPLEPTSSYEQYF. CDR3 sequence (DNA): TGTGCCAGCAGCTCCCCCCTGGAGCCAACGAGCTCCTACGAGCAGTACTTC.

J is TRBJ2-7 and V is TRBV15; TRBD2 is a possible D gene (6 bases). Trimming left V 1 base short and J 5 bases short, with 12 bases between. CDR1 and CDR2 from the germline V gene are LNHNV and YYDKDF (reference sequence). The CDR3 covers 14 residues. As DNA, the CDR3 is TGTGCCACCAGCAGAGGACCGGGGGTTAACGAGCAGTACTTC. As protein: CATSRGPGVNEQYF.

CDR3 sequence reads: CASSADGSRLSSYNEQFF. The CDR3 DNA follows: TGTGCCAGTAGTGCAGATGGTTCCCGTCTCAGTTCCTACAATGAGCAGTTCTTC. The V call is TRBV19, the J call TRBJ2-1; D remains ambiguous. This CDR3 region has 18 residues. V shed 5 bases and J shed 1 base, with 21 bases lying between them. Germline V gene lookup returns CDR1 LNHDA and CDR2 SQIVND (reference sequence).

This clone occurred a few times. The V call is TRBV19, the J call TRBJ1-5, with D tentatively TRBD1 (5 bases). The germline V gene has CDR1 LNHDA and CDR2 SQIVND (reference sequence). This CDR3 is 15 amino acids long. Between the trimmed V and J ends, which lost 10 bases and 2 bases, there was a span of 18 bases. The CDR3 DNA sequence: TGTGCCACTAACATCCAGGGAAGGGGCAATCAGCCCCAGCATTTT. Residues: CATNIQGRGNQPQHF.

The rearrangement uses TRBV7-9 and TRBJ1-1; no clear D. Germline values: CDR1 SEHNR, CDR2 FQNEAQ (reference sequence). The CDR3 is made up of 17 amino acids. Trimming took off 3 bases at V and 4 bases at J, with 21 bases between the two ends. The CDR3 nucleotides read TGTGCCAGCAGCTTGATTGCGACCGGGCTCGAGGGCACTGAAGCTTTCTTT. Its translation is CASSLIATGLEGTEAFF.